This T cell receptor (beta chain) was found in a study of human T cells and chemical hapten exposure. This clonotype was seen a few times. Its cognate antigen is unknown. The CDR3 runs to 14 residues. Trimming stripped 4 bases from V and 0 bases from J, with 10 bases between. CDR1 is SGHRS and CDR2 is YFSETQ in the germline V gene. Time point given: patch test 2, 6 weeks after DPC sensitization. Treatment specified: therapeutic diphenylcyclopropenone sensitization with weekly scalp DPC. Findings of the study overall: Among expanded TCRs, significantly more large CDR3 similarity clusters formed than among controls. Unchanged with DPC sensitization were TCRs above 1 in 1000 frequency.

Methods used by the authors: Sample-level TCR yields exhibited a median of around 93,000, with a range of roughly 20,000 to 750,000. One entry per CDR3 protein results from TCRdb running MiXCR on the RACE reads. TCRdb assigned the V and J calls; the authors' analysis was not used. Here the sample spans 120,000 to 150,000 distinct CDR3 sequences, about 10% being singletons. This receptor was obtained from a woman aged 45-65 years with alopecia areata. Some clones in this sample may be carry-over from other donors' samples. The material was whole blood, obtained in connection with sensitization to the hapten diphenylcyclopropenone (DPC). This sequence joins TRBV5-1 and TRBJ1-1; D unclear. CDR3 in DNA: TGCGCCAGCAGCCGCATGTCGGTGAACACTGAAGCTTTCTTT. It yields the protein CASSRMSVNTEAFF.